The 27 T cell receptor beta chains below come from one sample, sequenced in a study of blood T cell repertoires in COVID-19. Assay used: immunoSEQ multiplex PCR; TCRdb lists only in-frame clones, some missing. The sample carries about 200,000 clones, nearly 90% recorded once. The source material was peripheral blood. These receptors all come from a man aged 60 to 75 with active or convalescent COVID-19.

The genes are TRBV18 and TRBJ1-1; D ambiguous. V gave up 2 bases and J gave up 5 bases, with 12 bases separating them. The CDR3 covers 14 residues. Germline CDR1 is KGHSH and CDR2 is LQKENI. In nucleotides, the CDR3 is TGTGCCAGCTCACCAGGAGGGCGGGAGACTGAAGCTTTCTTT. It specifies CASSPGGRETEAFF.

As to this clone: The same CDR3 also results from other DNA sequences found in this sample. The chain joins TRBV3-1 (or the pseudogene TRBV3-2) to TRBJ1-1; D may be TRBD1 (5 bases). The CDR3 has 14 residues. Germline lookup yields CDR1 LGHDT and CDR2 YNNKEL (reference sequence). V was trimmed by 3 bases and J by 5 bases, leaving 13 bases between them. The CDR3 DNA sequence: TGTGCCAGCAGCCAGGGGGGTCCTGGAACTGAAGCTTTCTTT. Protein: CASSQGGPGTEAFF.

The J gene is TRBJ2-1, the V gene TRBV12-5; 11 nucleotides match TRBD2. Germline V CDR1 and CDR2: LGHNT, FRNRAP. This CDR3 contains 15 residues. J lost 4 bases, V lost 4 bases, and 3 bases had no gene match. The CDR3 is CASGSGTSGYNEQFF. The CDR3 coding sequence is TGTGCTAGTGGTTCCGGGACTAGCGGTTACAATGAGCAGTTCTTC.

The chain employs TRBV2 and TRBJ1-2; 8 bases map to TRBD1. From germline, CDR1 is SNHLY and CDR2 FYNNEI. With V trimmed by 3 bases and J by 1 base, 4 bases remained unmatched. The CDR3 has 15 residues. The CDR3 nucleotides read TGTGCCAGCAGTGAGGGGACAGGCTTTAACTATGGCTACACCTTC. This gives the protein CASSEGTGFNYGYTF. The variable domain in full, completed from reference TRBV2 and TRBJ1-2, reads EPEVTQTPSHQVTQMGQEVILRCVPISNHLYFYWYRQILGQKVEFLVSFYNNEISEKSEIFDDQFSVERPDGSNFTLKIRSTKLEDSAMYFCASSEGTGFNYGYTFGSGTRLTVV.

A remark on this clone: This sample also contains other DNA sequences that code for the same CDR3. The CDR3 loop is CASSPGQGNTEAFF. In nucleotides, the CDR3 is TGTGCCAGCTCACCTGGTCAGGGAAACACTGAAGCTTTCTTT. J is TRBJ1-1 and V is TRBV18, with D possibly matching TRBD1 (5 bases). The CDR3 is 14 residues long. The V end was cut by 3 bases, the J end by 2 bases, with 10 bases between. The germline V gene encodes CDR1 KGHSH and CDR2 LQKENI.

This chain connects TRBV18 to TRBJ2-7, with 11 nucleotides matching TRBD1. After removal of 4 bases from V and 6 bases from J, the junction contained 5 bases not matched to a gene. Germline V gene lookup returns CDR1 KGHSH and CDR2 LQKENI. This CDR3 contains 14 residues. CDR3 DNA sequence: TGTGCCAGCTCACGCCCCGGGACAGGGGGCGAGCAGTACTTC. This sequence encodes CASSRPGTGGEQYF.

V is TRBV3-1 (or the pseudogene TRBV3-2) and J is TRBJ1-5; D might be TRBD1 (5 bases). Germline V CDR1 and CDR2: LGHDT, YNNKEL (reference sequence). CDR3 length equals 14 residues. V was pared by 4 bases and J by 0 bases, with 7 bases between. CDR3 residues: CASSLGASNQPQHF. Here the CDR3 DNA reads TGTGCCAGCAGCCTTGGGGCTAGCAATCAGCCCCAGCATTTT.

This chain uses TRBV5-1 with TRBJ2-3, with 8 positions matching TRBD2. This CDR3 is 16 amino acids long. Germline V gene lookup returns CDR1 SGHRS and CDR2 YFSETQ. Trimming cost V 2 bases and J 1 base; bases outside gene matches: 6. The CDR3 nucleotides are TGCGCCAGCAGCTTTACTGGTAGCGGGGGCACAGATACGCAGTATTTT. Its translation: CASSFTGSGGTDTQYF.

The V and J genes are TRBV7-3 and TRBJ2-7; TRBD1 might be the D (7 bases). The CDR3 totals 13 residues. The ends were cut back, 5 bases at V and 6 bases at J, with 14 bases in the middle. Germline assignment: CDR1 SGHTA and CDR2 FQGTGA. Here the CDR3 DNA reads TGTGCCAGCAGCCCGGACAGGCGGGGCGAGCAGTACTTC. Protein sequence: CASSPDRRGEQYF. Variable domain in full (rest from reference TRBV7-3 and TRBJ2-7): GAGVSQTPSNKVTEKGKYVELRCDPISGHTALYWYRQSLGQGPEFLIYFQGTGAADDSGLPNDRFFAVRPEGSVSTLKIQRTERGDSAVYLCASSPDRRGEQYFGPGTRLTVT.

This clone has just one count. The J gene is TRBJ2-6, the V gene TRBV1; the table names TRBD2, a call not compared with the DNA. TRBV1 is a documented pseudogene. CDR3 length: 16 residues. The CDR3 region has the DNA TGCACCAGCAGCCAACGTCCCCCCTCTGGGGCCAACGTCCTGACTTTC. Its translation: CTSSQRPPSGANVLTF.

This chain connects TRBV5-1 to TRBJ1-2, with unresolved D. Trimming left V 0 bases short and J 6 bases short, with 12 bases between. Germline V gene sequence: CDR1 SGHRS, CDR2 YFSETQ. This CDR3 contains 14 residues. This CDR3 reads CASSLVGGYDGYTF. Written as DNA, the CDR3 is TGCGCCAGCAGCTTGGTGGGAGGGTACGATGGCTACACCTTC.

V is TRBV5-6 and J is TRBJ2-7; TRBD2 matches at 12 bases. CDR3 size: 17 residues. Germline V gene data show CDR1 as SGHDT and CDR2 as YYEEEE. V trimming: 0 bases; J trimming: 5 bases; junction bases outside the gene matches: 9. In nucleotides, the CDR3 is TGTGCCAGCAGCTTGGCAAGGACTAGCGGGGTCATCCACGAGCAGTACTTC. It codes for CASSLARTSGVIHEQYF.

The gene calls are TRBV14 and TRBJ1-3; tentatively, D is TRBD1 (6 bases). The germline V gene has CDR1 SGHDN and CDR2 FVKESK. CDR3 length: 14 residues. Trimming removed 10 bases at V and 2 bases at J, with 15 bases between. This chain's CDR3 is CATTKQGTGNTIYF. In nucleotides, the CDR3 is TGTGCCACCACAAAACAGGGCACTGGAAACACCATATATTTT.

This chain uses TRBV5-6 with TRBJ2-7, with D maybe TRBD1 (5 bases). Germline V lookup: CDR1 SGHDT, CDR2 YYEEEE. Trimming pared 1 base from V and 6 bases from J, leaving 14 bases between. The CDR3 has 14 residues. The CDR3: CASSLYGRVVEQYF. CDR3 bases: TGTGCCAGCAGCTTGTACGGCAGGGTGGTCGAGCAGTACTTC.

The J gene is TRBJ2-1, the V gene TRBV5-1; 7 nucleotides agree with TRBD1. The CDR3 has 14 residues. Germline V gene lookup returns CDR1 SGHRS and CDR2 YFSETQ. Trimming cost V 0 bases and J 4 bases; bases outside gene matches: 1. CDR3 loop: CASSLVQGYNEQFF. The CDR3 DNA reads TGCGCCAGCAGCTTGGTACAGGGGTACAATGAGCAGTTCTTC.

The chain couples TRBV6-2 or TRBV6-3 to TRBJ2-4; TRBD1 is a possible D gene (6 bases). Trimming pared 4 bases from V and 1 base from J, leaving 17 bases between. Germline V gene data show CDR1 as MNHEY and CDR2 as SVGEGT. The CDR3 sequence is 17 residues long. CDR3 sequence (DNA): TGTGCCAGCAGTTTAATACCTACAGGGCATGCCAAAAACATTCAGTACTTC. Amino acid sequence: CASSLIPTGHAKNIQYF.

The chain links TRBV11-3 to TRBJ2-3; 10 bases are shared with TRBD1. With 4 bases clipped from V and 6 bases from J, the junction kept 4 bases outside the gene matches. The germline V gene has CDR1 SGHNT and CDR2 YENEEA. This CDR3 contains 14 residues. The CDR3 DNA sequence: TGTGCCAGCAGCTCACGGGGACAGGGGGATACGCAGTATTTT. It encodes CASSSRGQGDTQYF.

The V and J genes are TRBV7-3 and TRBJ2-1; D is ambiguous. The germline V gene encodes CDR1 SGHTA and CDR2 FQGTGA. The CDR3 is 16 residues long. V dropped 0 bases and J dropped 0 bases, with 9 bases sitting between them. The chain's CDR3 is CASSLTSGYSYNEQFF. As DNA, the CDR3 is TGTGCCAGCAGCTTAACCTCAGGTTACTCCTACAATGAGCAGTTCTTC. Full variable domain (missing parts from reference TRBV7-3 and TRBJ2-1): GAGVSQTPSNKVTEKGKYVELRCDPISGHTALYWYRQSLGQGPEFLIYFQGTGAADDSGLPNDRFFAVRPEGSVSTLKIQRTERGDSAVYLCASSLTSGYSYNEQFFGPGTRLTVL.

The rearrangement joins TRBV7-2 to TRBJ1-3, with TRBD1 as a possible D gene (5 bases). Germline V gene sequence: CDR1 SGHTA, CDR2 FQGNSA. The CDR3 length is 15 residues. The V and J ends lost 5 bases and 6 bases respectively, with 17 bases between them. In DNA form, the CDR3 reads TGTGCCAGCAGCCCGGGGGACTCCCCGGAAAACACCATATATTTT. Translated: CASSPGDSPENTIYF.

The chain uses TRBV7-2 and TRBJ1-5; TRBD1 agrees at 8 bases. Losses at the gene ends were 3 bases for V and 0 bases for J; bases not matched to a gene: 7. Germline V gene lookup returns CDR1 SGHTA and CDR2 FQGNSA. The CDR3 is made up of 17 amino acids. The CDR3 sequence: CASSLDRDAYSNQPQHF. The DNA of the CDR3 is TGTGCCAGCAGCTTGGACAGGGACGCTTATAGCAATCAGCCCCAGCATTTT.

V usage is TRBV11-2 and J usage is TRBJ2-3; tentative D call: TRBD1 (6 bases). Trimming shortened V by 7 bases and J by 2 bases, and 13 bases separated the two germline ends. Germline CDR1 is SGHAT and CDR2 is FQNNGV. CDR3 size: 14 residues. The CDR3 here is CASTKTGYTDTQYF. In DNA form, the CDR3 reads TGTGCCAGCACCAAGACAGGTTACACAGATACGCAGTATTTT. Full variable domain (remainder filled in from reference TRBV11-2 and TRBJ2-3): EAGVAQSPRYKIIEKRQSVAFWCNPISGHATLYWYQQILGQGPKLLIQFQNNGVVDDSQLPKDRFSAERLKGVDSTLKIQPAKLEDSAVYLCASTKTGYTDTQYFGPGTRLTVL.

The count of this clone is one. This chain connects TRBV27 to TRBJ1-4; D is undetermined. The germline CDR1 and CDR2 sequences are MNHEY and SMNVEV (reference sequence). V was pared by 5 bases and J by 8 bases, with 6 bases between. This CDR3 has 11 residues. The CDR3 DNA reads as TGTGCCAGCAGTCCGGAGGAAAAACTGTTTTTT. Residues: CASSPEEKLFF.

Here the CDR3 reads CASSSPQGAGNIQYF. CDR3 nucleotides: TGTGCCAGCAGCTCCCCACAGGGGGCAGGAAACATTCAGTACTTC. The chain employs TRBV5-4 and TRBJ2-4, with 9 bases that match TRBD1. V shed 3 bases, J shed 6 bases, and the junction held 7 bases outside the gene matches. Germline V CDR1 and CDR2: SGHNT, YYREEE (reference sequence). The CDR3 is made up of 15 amino acids.

The CDR3 reads CASSPSGADEKLFF. The CDR3 nucleotides are TGTGCCAGCAGCCCCTCAGGGGCGGACGAAAAACTGTTTTTT. The rearrangement joins TRBV6-5 to TRBJ1-4; weak D call: TRBD1 (6 bases). Trimming removed 6 bases from V and 8 bases from J, with 16 bases in between. In germline, CDR1 is MNHEY, CDR2 SVGAGI. CDR3 size: 14 residues.

The chain couples TRBV29-1 to TRBJ2-1, with TRBD2 as a possible D gene (6 bases). Per germline, CDR1 SQVTM and CDR2 ANQGSEA. Trimming removed 3 bases from V and 4 bases from J, with 22 bases in between. The CDR3 has 17 amino acids. The CDR3 is CSVDGGYLSGAYNEQFF. The CDR3 DNA reads as TGCAGCGTTGATGGGGGGTATTTATCCGGAGCGTACAATGAGCAGTTCTTC.

The chain links TRBV7-2 to TRBJ2-7; 7 nucleotides align to TRBD1. The V gene end was trimmed by 2 bases and the J gene end by 2 bases; junction bases not matched to a gene: 6. The CDR3 runs 15 residues. CDR1 SGHTA and CDR2 FQGNSA come from the germline V gene. For the CDR3, the DNA is TGTGCCAGCAGCTTAACCGGGACAGTAACCTACGAGCAGTACTTC. Translated: CASSLTGTVTYEQYF. Full variable domain (missing parts from reference TRBV7-2 and TRBJ2-7): GAGVSQSPSNKVTEKGKDVELRCDPISGHTALYWYRQSLGQGLEFLIYFQGNSAPDKSGLPSDRFSAERTGGSVSTLTIQRTQQEDSAVYLCASSLTGTVTYEQYFGPGTRLTVT.

The J gene is TRBJ2-1, the V gene TRBV27, with TRBD1 identical over 7 bases. J gave up 8 bases and V 3 bases, and 16 bases lay outside the gene matches. The germline V gene encodes CDR1 MNHEY and CDR2 SMNVEV (reference sequence). This CDR3 is built from 17 residues. The CDR3 loop reads CASSFRSSWTGYDEQFF. The CDR3 region has the DNA TGTGCCAGCAGTTTTAGATCCTCGTGGACAGGTTATGATGAGCAGTTCTTC.